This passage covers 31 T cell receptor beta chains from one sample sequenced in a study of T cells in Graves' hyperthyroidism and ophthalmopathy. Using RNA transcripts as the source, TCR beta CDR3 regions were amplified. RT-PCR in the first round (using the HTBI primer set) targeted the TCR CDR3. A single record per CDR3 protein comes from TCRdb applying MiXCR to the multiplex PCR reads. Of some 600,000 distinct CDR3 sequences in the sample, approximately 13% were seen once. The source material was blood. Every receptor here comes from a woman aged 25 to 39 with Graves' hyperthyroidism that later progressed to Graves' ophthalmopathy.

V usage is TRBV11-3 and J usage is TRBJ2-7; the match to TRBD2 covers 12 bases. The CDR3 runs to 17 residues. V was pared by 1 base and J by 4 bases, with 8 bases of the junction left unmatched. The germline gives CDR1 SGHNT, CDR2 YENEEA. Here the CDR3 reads CASSLGVLTSGSYEQYF. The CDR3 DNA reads TGTGCCAGCAGCTTAGGGGTGTTGACTAGCGGGAGTTACGAGCAGTACTTC.

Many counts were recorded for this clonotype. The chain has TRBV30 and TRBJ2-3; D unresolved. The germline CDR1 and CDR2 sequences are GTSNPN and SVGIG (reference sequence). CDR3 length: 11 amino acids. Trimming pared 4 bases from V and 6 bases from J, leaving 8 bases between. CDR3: CAWTLSDTQYF. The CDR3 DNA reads TGTGCCTGGACCCTTAGCGATACGCAGTATTTT. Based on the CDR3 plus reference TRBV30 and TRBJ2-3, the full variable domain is SQTIHQWPATLVQPVGSPLSLECTVEGTSNPNLYWYRQAAGRGLQLLFYSVGIGQISSEVPQNLSASRPQDRQFILSSKKLLLSDSGFYLCAWTLSDTQYFGPGTRLTVL.

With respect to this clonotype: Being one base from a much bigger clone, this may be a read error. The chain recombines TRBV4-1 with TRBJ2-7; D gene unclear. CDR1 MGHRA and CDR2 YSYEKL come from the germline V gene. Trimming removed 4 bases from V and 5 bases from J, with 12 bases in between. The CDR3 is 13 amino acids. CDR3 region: CASSREARDEQYF. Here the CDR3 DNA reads TGCGCCAGCAGCCGAGAAGCCAGAGACGAGCAGTACTTC.

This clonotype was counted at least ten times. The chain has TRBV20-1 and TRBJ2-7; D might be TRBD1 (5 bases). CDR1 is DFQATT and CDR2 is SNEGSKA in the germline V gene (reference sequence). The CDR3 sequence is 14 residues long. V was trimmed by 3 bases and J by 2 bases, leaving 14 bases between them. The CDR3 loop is CSARFQGRTYEQYF. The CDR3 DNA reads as TGCAGTGCTAGGTTCCAGGGCCGCACCTACGAGCAGTACTTC.

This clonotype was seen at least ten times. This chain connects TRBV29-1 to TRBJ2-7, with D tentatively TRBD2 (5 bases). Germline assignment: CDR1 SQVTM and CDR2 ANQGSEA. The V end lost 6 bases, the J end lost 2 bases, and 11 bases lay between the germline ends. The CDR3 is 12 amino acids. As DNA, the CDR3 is TGCAGCGTCGGAAGGGAGACCTACGAGCAGTACTTC. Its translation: CSVGRETYEQYF.

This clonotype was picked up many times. The CDR3 bases are TGTGCCAGTAGTATCGATACTAGCGGGAGCAGGGATACGCAGTATTTT. This sequence encodes CASSIDTSGSRDTQYF. V and J are TRBV19 and TRBJ2-3; TRBD2 agrees at 11 bases. Germline V gene lookup returns CDR1 LNHDA and CDR2 SQIVND (reference sequence). The V and J ends lost 3 bases and 6 bases, in that order; junction bases with no gene match: 8. The CDR3 extends over 16 amino acids.

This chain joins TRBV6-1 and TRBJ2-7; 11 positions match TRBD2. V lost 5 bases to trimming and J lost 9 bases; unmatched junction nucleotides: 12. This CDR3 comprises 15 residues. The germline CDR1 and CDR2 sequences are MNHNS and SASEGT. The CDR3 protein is CASSTLAGGPTMQYF. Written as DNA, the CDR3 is TGTGCCAGCAGTACCTTAGCGGGAGGGCCAACAATGCAGTACTTC.

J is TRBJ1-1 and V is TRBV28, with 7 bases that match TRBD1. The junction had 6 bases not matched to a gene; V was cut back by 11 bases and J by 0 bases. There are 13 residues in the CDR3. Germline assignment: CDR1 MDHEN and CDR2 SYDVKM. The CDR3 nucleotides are TGTGCCGGGGGGGACAGCATGAACACTGAAGCTTTCTTT. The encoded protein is CAGGDSMNTEAFF.

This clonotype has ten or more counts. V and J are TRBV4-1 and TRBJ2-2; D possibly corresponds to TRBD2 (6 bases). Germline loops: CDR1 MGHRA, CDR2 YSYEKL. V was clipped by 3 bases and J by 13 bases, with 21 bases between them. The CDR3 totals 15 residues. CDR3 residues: CASSHGRSGRRGLFF. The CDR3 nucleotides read TGCGCCAGCAGCCATGGGCGGTCAGGGCGGAGGGGGCTGTTTTTT.

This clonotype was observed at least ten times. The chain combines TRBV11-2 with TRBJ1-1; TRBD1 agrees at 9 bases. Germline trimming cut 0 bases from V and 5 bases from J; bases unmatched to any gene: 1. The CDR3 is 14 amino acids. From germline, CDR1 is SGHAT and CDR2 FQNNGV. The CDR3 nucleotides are TGTGCCAGCAGCTTAGAAGACAGGGGGACTGAAGCTTTCTTT. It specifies CASSLEDRGTEAFF.

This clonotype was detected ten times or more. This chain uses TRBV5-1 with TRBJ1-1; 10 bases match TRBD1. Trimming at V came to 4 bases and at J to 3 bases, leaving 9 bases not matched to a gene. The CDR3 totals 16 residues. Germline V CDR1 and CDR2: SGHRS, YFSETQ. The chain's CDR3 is CASSPGTGVGDTEAFF. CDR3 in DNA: TGCGCCAGCAGCCCCGGGACAGGGGTAGGAGACACTGAAGCTTTCTTT.

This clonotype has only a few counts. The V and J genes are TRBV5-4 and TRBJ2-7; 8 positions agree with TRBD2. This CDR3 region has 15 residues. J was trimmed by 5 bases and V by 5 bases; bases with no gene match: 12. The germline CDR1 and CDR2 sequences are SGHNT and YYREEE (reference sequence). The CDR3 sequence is CASRYLSGRAHEQYF. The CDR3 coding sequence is TGTGCCAGCAGGTACCTGAGCGGGAGAGCCCACGAGCAGTACTTC. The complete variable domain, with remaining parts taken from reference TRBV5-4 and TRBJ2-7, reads ETGVTQSPTHLIKTRGQQVTLRCSSQSGHNTVSWYQQALGQGPQFIFQYYREEENGRGNFPPRFSGLQFPNYSSELNVNALELDDSALYLCASRYLSGRAHEQYFGPGTRLTVT.

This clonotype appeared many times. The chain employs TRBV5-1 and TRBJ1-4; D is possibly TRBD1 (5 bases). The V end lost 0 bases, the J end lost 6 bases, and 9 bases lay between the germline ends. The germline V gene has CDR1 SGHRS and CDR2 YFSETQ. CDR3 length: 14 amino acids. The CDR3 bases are TGCGCCAGCAGCTTGGGACAGCGGGATGAAAAACTGTTTTTT. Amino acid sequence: CASSLGQRDEKLFF.

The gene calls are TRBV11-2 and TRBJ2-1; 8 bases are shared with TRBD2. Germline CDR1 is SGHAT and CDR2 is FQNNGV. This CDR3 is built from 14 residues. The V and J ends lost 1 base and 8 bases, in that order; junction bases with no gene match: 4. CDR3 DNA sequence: TGTGCCAGCAGCTTAGGTTGGACTAGCCATGAGCAGTTCTTC. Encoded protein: CASSLGWTSHEQFF.

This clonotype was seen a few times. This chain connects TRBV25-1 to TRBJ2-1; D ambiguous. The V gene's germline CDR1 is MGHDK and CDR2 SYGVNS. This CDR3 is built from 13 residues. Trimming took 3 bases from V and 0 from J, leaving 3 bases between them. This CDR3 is CASSDPSYNEQFF. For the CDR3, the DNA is TGTGCCAGCAGTGATCCCTCCTACAATGAGCAGTTCTTC.

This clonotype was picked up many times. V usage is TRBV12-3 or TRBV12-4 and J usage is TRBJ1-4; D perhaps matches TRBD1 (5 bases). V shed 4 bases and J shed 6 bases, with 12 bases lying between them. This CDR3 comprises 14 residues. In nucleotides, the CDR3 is TGTGCCAGCAGTTCGGGCGAGGGGCATGAAAAACTGTTTTTT. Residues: CASSSGEGHEKLFF.

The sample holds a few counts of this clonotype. The CDR3 sequence: CASSIMSGGTDEQFF. The DNA of the CDR3 is TGTGCCAGTAGTATTATGTCGGGAGGGACCGATGAGCAGTTCTTC. The gene calls are TRBV19 and TRBJ2-1; 8 bases line up with TRBD2. The CDR3 sequence is 15 residues long. Germline-derived CDR1 and CDR2 are LNHDA and SQIVND (reference sequence). Germline trimming cut 3 bases from V and 8 bases from J; bases unmatched to any gene: 9.

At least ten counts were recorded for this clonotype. The CDR3 loop is CASSFGGGYGYTF. CDR3 DNA sequence: TGTGCCAGCAGTTTCGGGGGGGGATATGGCTACACCTTC. The chain recombines TRBV28 with TRBJ1-2, with D maybe TRBD1 (5 bases). The ends were cut back, 3 bases at V and 5 bases at J, with 10 bases in the middle. CDR1 and CDR2 (germline): MDHEN, SYDVKM. This CDR3 comprises 13 residues.

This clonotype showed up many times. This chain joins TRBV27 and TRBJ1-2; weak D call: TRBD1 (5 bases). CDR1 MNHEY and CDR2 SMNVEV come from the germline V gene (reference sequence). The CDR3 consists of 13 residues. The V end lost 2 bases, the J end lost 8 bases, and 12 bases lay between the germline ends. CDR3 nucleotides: TGTGCCAGCAGTTTAAGGGGAGGGGAAGGCTACACCTTC. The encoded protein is CASSLRGGEGYTF.

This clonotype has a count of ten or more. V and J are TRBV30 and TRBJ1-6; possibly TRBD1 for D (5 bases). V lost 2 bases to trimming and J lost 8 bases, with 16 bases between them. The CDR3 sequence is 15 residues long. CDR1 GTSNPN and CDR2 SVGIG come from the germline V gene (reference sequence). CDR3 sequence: CAWSRGRTKDSPLHF. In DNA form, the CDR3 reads TGTGCCTGGAGTAGGGGAAGGACTAAGGATTCACCCCTCCACTTT.

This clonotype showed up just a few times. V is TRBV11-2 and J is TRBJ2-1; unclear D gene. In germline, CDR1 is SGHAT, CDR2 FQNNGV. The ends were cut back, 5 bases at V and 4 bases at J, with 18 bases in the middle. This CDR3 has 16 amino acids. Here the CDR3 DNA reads TGTGCCAGCAGCCCCCGTCAGAGTCCCTTTTACAATGAGCAGTTCTTC. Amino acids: CASSPRQSPFYNEQFF. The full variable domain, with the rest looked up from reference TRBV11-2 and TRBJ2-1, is EAGVAQSPRYKIIEKRQSVAFWCNPISGHATLYWYQQILGQGPKLLIQFQNNGVVDDSQLPKDRFSAERLKGVDSTLKIQPAKLEDSAVYLCASSPRQSPFYNEQFFGPGTRLTVL.

DNA of the CDR3: TGTGCCAGTAAGGGACTAGCGGGATTCTCCTACAATGAGCAGTTCTTC. It encodes CASKGLAGFSYNEQFF. This chain links TRBV19 with TRBJ2-1; 13 positions agree with TRBD2. Germline trimming cut 7 bases from V and 0 bases from J; bases unmatched to any gene: 3. The CDR3 totals 16 residues. Germline-derived CDR1 and CDR2 are LNHDA and SQIVND (reference sequence).

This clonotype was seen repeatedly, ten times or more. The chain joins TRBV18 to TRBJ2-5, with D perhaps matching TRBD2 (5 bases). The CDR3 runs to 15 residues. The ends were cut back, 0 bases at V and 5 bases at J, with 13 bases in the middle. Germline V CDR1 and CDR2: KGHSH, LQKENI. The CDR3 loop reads CASSPPASHGETQYF. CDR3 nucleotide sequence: TGTGCCAGCTCACCACCGGCTAGCCATGGGGAGACCCAGTACTTC.

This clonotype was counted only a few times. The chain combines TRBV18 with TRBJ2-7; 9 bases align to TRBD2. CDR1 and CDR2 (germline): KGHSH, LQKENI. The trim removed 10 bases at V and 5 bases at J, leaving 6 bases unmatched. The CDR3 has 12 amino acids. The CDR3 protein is CATGTSFHEQYF. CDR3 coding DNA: TGTGCCACAGGGACTAGCTTCCACGAGCAGTACTTC.

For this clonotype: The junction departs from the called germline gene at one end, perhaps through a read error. The CDR3 DNA is TGTGCCAGCAGCCAAGATGAGGCCTCCGACGAGCAGTACTTC. It is translated as CASSQDEASDEQYF. J is TRBJ2-7 and V is TRBV4-2; D ambiguous. Germline values: CDR1 LGHNA, CDR2 YNFKEQ. The length of the CDR3 is 14 residues.

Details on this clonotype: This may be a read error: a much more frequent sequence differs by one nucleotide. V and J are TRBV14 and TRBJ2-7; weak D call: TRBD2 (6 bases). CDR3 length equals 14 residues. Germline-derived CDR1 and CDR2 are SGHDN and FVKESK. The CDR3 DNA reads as TGTGCCGGCAGCCAAGAGGGACTCTCCTACGAGCAGTACTTC. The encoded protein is CAGSQEGLSYEQYF.

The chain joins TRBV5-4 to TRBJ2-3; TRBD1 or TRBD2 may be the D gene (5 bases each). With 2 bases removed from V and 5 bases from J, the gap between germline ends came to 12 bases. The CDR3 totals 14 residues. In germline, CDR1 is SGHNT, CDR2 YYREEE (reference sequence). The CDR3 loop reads CASSFGTPGDTQYF. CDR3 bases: TGTGCCAGCAGCTTCGGGACGCCGGGAGATACGCAGTATTTT.

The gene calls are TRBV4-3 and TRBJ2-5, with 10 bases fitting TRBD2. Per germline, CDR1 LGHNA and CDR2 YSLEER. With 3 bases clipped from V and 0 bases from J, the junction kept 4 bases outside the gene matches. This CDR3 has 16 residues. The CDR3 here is CASSHGLAAYQETQYF. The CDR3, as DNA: TGCGCCAGCAGCCATGGACTAGCGGCGTACCAAGAGACCCAGTACTTC.

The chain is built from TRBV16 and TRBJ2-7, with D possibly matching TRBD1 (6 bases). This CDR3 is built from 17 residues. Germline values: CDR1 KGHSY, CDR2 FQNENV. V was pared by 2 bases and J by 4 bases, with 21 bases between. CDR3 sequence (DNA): TGTGCCAGCAGCCAAGGGTCATTTGGCAGGGGAAATTACGAGCAGTACTTC. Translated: CASSQGSFGRGNYEQYF. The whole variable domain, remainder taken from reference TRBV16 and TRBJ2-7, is GEEVAQTPKHLVRGEGQKAKLYCAPIKGHSYVFWYQQVLKNEFKFLISFQNENVFDETGMPKERFSAKCLPNSPCSLEIQATKLEDSAVYFCASSQGSFGRGNYEQYFGPGTRLTVT.

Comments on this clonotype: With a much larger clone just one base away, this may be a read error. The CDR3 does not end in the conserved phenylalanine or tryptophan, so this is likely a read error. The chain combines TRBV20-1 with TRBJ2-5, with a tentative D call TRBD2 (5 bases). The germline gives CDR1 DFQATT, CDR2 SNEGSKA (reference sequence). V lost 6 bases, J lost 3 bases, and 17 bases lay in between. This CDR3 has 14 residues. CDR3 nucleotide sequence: TGCAGTGCCACCCCGCCCTTGAGGGAAGAGACCCAGTACTCC. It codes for CSATPPLREETQYS.

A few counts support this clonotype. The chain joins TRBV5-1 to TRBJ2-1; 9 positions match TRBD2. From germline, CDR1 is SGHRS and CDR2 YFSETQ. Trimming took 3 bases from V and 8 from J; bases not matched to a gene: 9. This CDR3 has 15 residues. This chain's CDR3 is CASSYTGRGGDEQFF. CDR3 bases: TGCGCCAGCAGCTACACAGGGCGGGGGGGTGATGAGCAGTTCTTC.